This T cell receptor (beta chain) was captured by sequencing in a study of response to subunit inactivated influenza vaccine. Study-level points and caveats: Only a handful of new T cells, the authors suggested, are recruited with each seasonal influenza vaccination.

MiXCR, applied by TCRdb to the RT-PCR reads, yields one record per CDR3 protein. Among 530,000 or so distinct CDR3 sequences listed, 12% were seen once. Comment on this clonotype: Its target is unknown.

The CDR3 is 17 residues long. V gave up 3 bases and J gave up 2 bases; unmatched junction bases: 10. Looked up from germline, CDR1 is LGHNA and CDR2 is YNFKEQ. The chain is built from TRBV4-2 and TRBJ2-7; 10 nucleotides agree with TRBD2. The material was PBMCs from blood, obtained on the day of vaccination. This clonotype was obtained from a man aged 45 to 65 who received an inactivated influenza vaccine. For the CDR3, the DNA is TGTGCCAGCAGCCACGTTCAACCCGGGACTAGCGCCTACGAGCAGTACTTC. Amino acids: CASSHVQPGTSAYEQYF.